The clone carrying this T cell receptor (beta chain) was seen just once. The data were obtained in a study of blood T cell repertoires in COVID-19. As for the study in general: Material from acute and convalescent COVID-19 was sourced from the United States, Italy and Spain. PBMCs, B-cell-depleted T cells, or T cells were the source of the cDNA or gDNA that made up the material.

V gave up 3 bases and J gave up 3 bases; unmatched junction bases: 11. CDR3 length: 16 residues. Germline V gene sequence: CDR1 MDHEN, CDR2 SYDVKM. The method was immunoSEQ multiplex PCR; TCRdb's version includes in-frame clones alone and lacks a portion of them. The sample consists of 90,000 to 120,000 clones, more than 85% of them appearing once. The clonotype originates from a man aged 60-69 years with acute or convalescent COVID-19. Sequencing was carried out using peripheral blood. The rearrangement uses TRBV28 and TRBJ2-7; 7 nucleotides align to TRBD2. In DNA, the CDR3 is TGTGCCAGCAGTTTGTGGGCTAGCGGAGACTACTACGAGCAGTACTTC. This gives the protein CASSLWASGDYYEQYF.